The 8 T cell receptor beta chains below were found in one sample sequenced in a study of CD4+ T cells in melanoma. Clones were read by immunoSEQ multiplex PCR, and TCRdb kept only the in-frame ones, dropping some. The table has about 140,000 clones, about nine tenths seen once. Source of these receptors: a human donor with melanoma.

This chain joins TRBV18 and TRBJ2-5; a weak D match, TRBD1 (6 bases). V was shortened by 3 bases and J by 5 bases, with 13 bases between the two germline ends. The CDR3 has 14 amino acids. Germline CDR1 reads KGHSH; CDR2 reads LQKENI. The CDR3 coding sequence is TGTGCCAGCTCACCCACAGGGATCCGGGAGACCCAGTACTTC. This sequence encodes CASSPTGIRETQYF. Drawing the rest from reference TRBV18 and TRBJ2-5, the complete variable domain is NAGVMQNPRHLVRRRGQEARLRCSPMKGHSHVYWYRQLPEEGLKFMVYLQKENIIDESGMPKERFSAEFPKEGPSILRIQQVVRGDSAAYFCASSPTGIRETQYFGPGTRLLVL.

The chain recombines TRBV28 with TRBJ1-2, with D perhaps TRBD1 (6 bases). Trimming took off 7 bases at V and 8 bases at J, with 14 bases between the two ends. CDR3 length: 12 amino acids. Germline CDR1 and CDR2: MDHEN and SYDVKM. The CDR3 sequence: CASMAGVRGYTF. CDR3 nucleotide sequence: TGTGCCAGCATGGCAGGGGTAAGAGGCTACACCTTC.

The chain recombines TRBV27 with TRBJ1-5; no clear D. Trimming removed 4 bases from V and 3 bases from J, with 10 bases in between. The CDR3 has 14 amino acids. In germline, CDR1 is MNHEY, CDR2 SMNVEV (reference sequence). The CDR3 nucleotides are TGTGCCAGCAGTTACAAGGATTCCAATCAGCCCCAGCATTTT. This translates into CASSYKDSNQPQHF.

The chain links TRBV5-8 to TRBJ2-5; 10 bases match TRBD2. CDR1 is SGHTS and CDR2 is YDEGEE in the germline V gene. V shed 0 bases and J 1 base; nucleotides not matched to a gene: 3. This CDR3 has 16 residues. CDR3 DNA: TGTGCCAGCAGCTTGGAAACTAGCGGGGCCCAAGAGACCCAGTACTTC. Translation gives CASSLETSGAQETQYF. Drawing the rest from reference TRBV5-8 and TRBJ2-5, the complete variable domain is EAGVTQSPTHLIKTRGQQATLRCSPISGHTSVYWYQQALGLGLQFLLWYDEGEERNRGNFPPRFSGRQFPNYSSELNVNALELEDSALYLCASSLETSGAQETQYFGPGTRLLVL.

A note on this clone: Within the sample, other DNA sequences also encode this same CDR3. V gene TRBV5-1 combines with J gene TRBJ1-1; 7 bases map to TRBD1. The V segment lost 0 bases and the J segment 2 bases; nucleotides outside the gene matches: 4. This CDR3 spans 15 amino acids. The V gene's germline CDR1 is SGHRS and CDR2 YFSETQ. CDR3 loop: CASSLVGGGNTEAFF. The CDR3 region has the DNA TGCGCCAGCAGCTTGGTCGGAGGGGGCAACACTGAAGCTTTCTTT.

The chain recombines TRBV14 with TRBJ2-1, with TRBD1 matching over 11 bases. Germline CDR1 SGHDN, CDR2 FVKESK. There are 16 residues in the CDR3. V dropped 2 bases and J dropped 6; count of bases not matched to a gene: 6. The CDR3 nucleotides read TGTGCCAGCAGCCAATGGGGGACAGGGGGTAGCAATGAGCAGTTCTTC. Its protein is CASSQWGTGGSNEQFF.

CDR3 DNA: TGTGCCAGTACCCCACCACCCGGGACAGGGACCTACGAGCAGTACTTC. Encoded protein: CASTPPPGTGTYEQYF. The gene calls are TRBV19 and TRBJ2-7; 9 bases agree with TRBD1. Looked up from germline, CDR1 is LNHDA and CDR2 is SQIVND (reference sequence). The CDR3 extends over 16 amino acids. The J segment lost 2 bases and the V segment lost 7 bases, leaving 12 bases of the junction unmatched.

The rearrangement links TRBV29-1 to TRBJ2-5; D is possibly TRBD2 (7 bases). CDR1 SQVTM and CDR2 ANQGSEA come from the germline V gene. The V end lost 4 bases, the J end lost 5 bases, and 14 bases lay between the germline ends. There are 13 residues in the CDR3. CDR3 nucleotides: TGCAGCGTTGGACGGGGGGCCCTGGAGACCCAGTACTTC. Protein sequence: CSVGRGALETQYF.